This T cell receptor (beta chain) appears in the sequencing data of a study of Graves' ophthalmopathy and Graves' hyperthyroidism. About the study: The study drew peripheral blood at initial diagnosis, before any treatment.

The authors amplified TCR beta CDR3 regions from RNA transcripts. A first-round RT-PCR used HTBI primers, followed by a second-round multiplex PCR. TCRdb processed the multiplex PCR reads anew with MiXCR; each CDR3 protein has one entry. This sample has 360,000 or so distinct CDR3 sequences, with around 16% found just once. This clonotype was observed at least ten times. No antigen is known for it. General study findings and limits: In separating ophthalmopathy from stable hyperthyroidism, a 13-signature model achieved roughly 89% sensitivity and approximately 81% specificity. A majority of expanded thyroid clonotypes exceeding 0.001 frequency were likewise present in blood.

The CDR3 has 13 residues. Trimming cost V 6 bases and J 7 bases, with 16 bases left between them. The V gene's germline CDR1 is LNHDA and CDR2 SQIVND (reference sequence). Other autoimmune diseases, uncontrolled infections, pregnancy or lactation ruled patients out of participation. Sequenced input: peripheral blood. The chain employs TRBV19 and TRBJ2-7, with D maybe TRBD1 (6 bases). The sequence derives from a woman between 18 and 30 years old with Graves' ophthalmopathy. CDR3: CASRQDRWREQYF. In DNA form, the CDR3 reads TGTGCCAGTAGACAAGACAGGTGGCGGGAGCAGTACTTC.